These T cell receptor beta chains were read from a single sample in a study of cytomegalovirus exposure and HLA in healthy donors. This table comes from immunoSEQ multiplex PCR, and its TCRdb copy is limited to in-frame clones, with some not included. The sample has more than 85,000 clones, 70% to 90% seen once; the top ten hold approximately 1.8%. The sequencing input was PBMCs. Every receptor here comes from a man between 35 and 55 years old in good health and CMV-seronegative. The conserved cysteine and the conserved F or W are not part of the CDR3 here. The D gene is left open where the match is weak.

v_gene	d_gene	j_gene	CDR3aa
TRBV25-1	NA	TRBJ2-7	ASTRGGSYEQY
TRBV9	NA	TRBJ1-2	ASSGPPGGYT
TRBV7-9	NA	TRBJ2-3	ASSLLAASSTDTQY
TRBV7-2	NA	TRBJ1-3	ASSAAGVGNTIY
TRBV4-3	NA	TRBJ2-1	ASSQDRGSSYNEQF
TRBV5-1	NA	TRBJ1-4	ASSLPRGSDEKLF
TRBV9	TRBD1	TRBJ1-3	ASSSTGTAGNTIY
TRBV28	TRBD1	TRBJ1-2	ASSWGQANYGYT
TRBV6-5	NA	TRBJ1-4	ASRPGVWGEKLF
TRBV18	TRBD1	TRBJ2-3	ASSDRGPSTDTQY
TRBV6-6	NA	TRBJ2-5	ASSYPGFQETQY
TRBV18	NA	TRBJ2-5	ASSPLGSGRGETQY
TRBV7-9	NA	TRBJ2-7	ASSPNRGMVYTPSYEQY
TRBV9	NA	TRBJ2-3	ASSVALTSTDTQY
TRBV2	NA	TRBJ2-3	ASKRQATDTQY
TRBV6-5	NA	TRBJ1-1	ASSYSNRVDTEAF
TRBV28	TRBD2	TRBJ2-1	ASSSPSGGASNEQF
TRBV9	TRBD1	TRBJ2-1	ASSVVGQGSRQF
TRBV30	TRBD1	NA	AWSAGGYEQY
TRBV2	TRBD1	TRBJ1-2	ASRWEGQGYGYT
TRBV28	TRBD1	TRBJ2-7	ASSFLQGAYEQY
TRBV7-2	NA	TRBJ1-1	ASSLVRQRNTEAF
TRBV7-9	NA	TRBJ1-1	ASSLPARTPGFEAF
TRBV30	NA	TRBJ1-1	AWKGAGNTEAF
TRBV29-1	NA	TRBJ2-3	SETQGTDTQY
TRBV5-1	TRBD1	TRBJ2-7	ASSWTGVYEQY
TRBV2	NA	TRBJ1-2	ASSEAGKGNYGYT
TRBV7-2	TRBD2	TRBJ2-1	ASSLGGGEGQF
TRBV5-1	TRBD1	TRBJ2-5	ASSPDRGLQETQY